The 6 T cell receptor beta chains in this list originate from one sample, sequenced in a study of shared clonotypes between healthy human individuals. The data were produced by immunoSEQ multiplex PCR, yet TCRdb's version contains in-frame clones alone and is incomplete. The sample shows a few million clones, around 90% of them seen only once. Sequencing was performed on naive CD4+ T cells sorted from blood. Subset in this sample: CD45RA+ positively selected. The origin of the receptors is a young man in good health.

This sequence joins TRBV21-1 and TRBJ2-1; the table calls TRBD1, which could not be checked here. TRBV21-1 is labeled a pseudogene. The CDR3 has 17 residues. The CDR3 reads CASSPPGQGASYNEQFF. The CDR3 DNA follows: TGTGCCAGCAGCCCCCCGGGACAGGGGGCTTCCTACAATGAGCAGTTCTTC.

V and J are TRBV30 and TRBJ2-5; 7 positions agree with TRBD1. Germline lookup yields CDR1 GTSNPN and CDR2 SVGIG (reference sequence). The CDR3 contains 15 residues. Losses at the gene ends were 1 base for V and 2 bases for J; bases not matched to a gene: 7. CDR3 sequence: CAWSEGQVAQETQYF. The CDR3 DNA sequence: TGTGCCTGGAGTGAAGGACAGGTTGCTCAAGAGACCCAGTACTTC.

The chain is built from TRBV7-2 and TRBJ2-5; TRBD1 or TRBD2 may be the D gene (6 bases each). The length of the CDR3 is 15 residues. Trimming took off 4 bases at V and 1 base at J, with 13 bases between the two ends. Germline values: CDR1 SGHTA, CDR2 FQGNSA. CDR3 nucleotides: TGTGCCAGCAGCTCCCAGGGGAGGATCCAAGAGACCCAGTACTTC. Translated, it gives CASSSQGRIQETQYF.

Remarks on this clone: A much bigger clone sits one base away, suggesting this may be a read error. This same CDR3 is encoded by further DNA sequences in the sample. J is TRBJ1-1 and V is TRBV18, with unresolved D. The CDR3 consists of 13 residues. Germline-derived CDR1 and CDR2 are KGHSH and LQKENI. Trimming left V 2 bases short and J 1 base short, with 5 bases between. CDR3 nucleotide sequence: TGTGCCAGCTCACCAGAAAGGAACACTGAAGCTTTCTTT. As protein: CASSPERNTEAFF.

This clone was seen a few times. This rearrangement joins TRBV6-5 to TRBJ1-1; 10 bases are a match to TRBD1. The CDR3 spans 14 residues. The germline V gene encodes CDR1 MNHEY and CDR2 SVGAGI. With V trimmed by 5 bases and J by 8 bases, 8 bases remained unmatched. Here the CDR3 reads CASSRQGADREAFF. CDR3 in DNA: TGTGCCAGCAGTCGACAGGGGGCAGATCGAGAAGCTTTCTTT.

In its sample, this clone was seen a few times. This chain uses TRBV5-1 with TRBJ1-4, with D unresolved. Germline assignment: CDR1 SGHRS and CDR2 YFSETQ. The CDR3 runs 16 residues. V was cut by 4 bases and J by 0 bases, with 13 bases left in between. The CDR3: CASSLPSTATNEKLFF. For the CDR3, the DNA is TGCGCCAGCAGCCTCCCGAGTACTGCAACTAATGAAAAACTGTTTTTT.